Listed here are 10 T cell receptor beta chains from one sample, sequenced in a study of T-cell reconstitution after alpha-beta-depleted transplantation in children. Unique molecular identifiers were used to barcode this TCRbeta library. TCRdb called the PCR reads again in MiXCR, with one record for every CDR3 protein. The table includes approximately 630,000 distinct CDR3 sequences, less than 15% detected once. The material sequenced was PBMCs, taken before TCRalphabeta/CD19-depleted stem cell transplant. Every receptor here comes from a girl between 2 and 10 years old with congenital amegakaryocytic thrombocytopenia, due to receive a stem cell transplant.

This clonotype was found many times. This sequence joins TRBV20-1 and TRBJ2-7, with a possible D match to TRBD1 (6 bases). V dropped 4 bases and J dropped 7 bases, with 20 bases sitting between them. The CDR3 runs to 14 residues. Germline CDR1 and CDR2: DFQATT and SNEGSKA (reference sequence). CDR3 coding DNA: TGCAGTGCTAAAACCGGGACAACATTTGCGGAGCAGTACTTC. Its translation: CSAKTGTTFAEQYF.

The genes are TRBV15 and TRBJ1-3; no definite D call. CDR1 LNHNV and CDR2 YYDKDF come from the germline V gene (reference sequence). V lost 0 bases to trimming and J lost 2 bases, with 17 bases between them. The CDR3 has 18 amino acids. CDR3 region: CATSRDKFLPGPGNTIYF. DNA for the CDR3: TGTGCCACCAGCAGAGATAAGTTCCTCCCTGGGCCTGGAAACACCATATATTTT.

This clonotype was counted ten times or more. The J gene is TRBJ1-5, the V gene TRBV4-2; 7 positions agree with TRBD1. Germline V gene sequence: CDR1 LGHNA, CDR2 YNFKEQ. This CDR3 is built from 16 residues. V was clipped by 4 bases and J by 6 bases; unmatched bases: 12. CDR3 sequence reads: CASSPRQGGNLQPQHF. CDR3 DNA sequence: TGTGCCAGCAGCCCAAGACAGGGAGGAAATCTTCAGCCCCAGCATTTT.

Ten or more counts support this clonotype. This sequence joins TRBV29-1 and TRBJ1-1; TRBD1 is a possible D gene (5 bases). V was cut by 2 bases and J by 0 bases, with 16 bases left in between. This CDR3 spans 16 amino acids. Germline V lookup: CDR1 SQVTM, CDR2 ANQGSEA. The DNA of the CDR3 is TGCAGCGTTGAAACTTGGGGCCGGGGACTGAACACTGAAGCTTTCTTT. Translated: CSVETWGRGLNTEAFF.

This clonotype was recorded at least ten times. The chain has TRBV6-2 or TRBV6-3 and TRBJ2-7; 7 bases align to TRBD2. Germline assignment: CDR1 MNHEY and CDR2 SVGEGT. After removal of 4 bases from V and 6 bases from J, the junction contained 6 bases not matched to a gene. This CDR3 is built from 13 residues. The CDR3 reads CASSFRDYAEQYF. The CDR3 bases are TGTGCCAGCAGTTTCCGGGACTATGCCGAGCAGTACTTC.

Ten or more counts support this clonotype. The chain joins TRBV5-1 to TRBJ2-6; D remains unclear. Between the trimmed V and J ends, which lost 5 bases and 0 bases, there was a span of 12 bases. Germline-derived CDR1 and CDR2 are SGHRS and YFSETQ. This CDR3 has 16 residues. CDR3 bases: TGCGCCAGCAGTGCGAGTAGAGCCTCTGGGGCCAACGTCCTGACTTTC. Residues: CASSASRASGANVLTF.

This clonotype was observed a few times. The chain links TRBV7-9 to TRBJ2-7; TRBD2 aligns across 7 bases. This CDR3 spans 16 amino acids. The trim removed 2 bases at V and 0 bases at J, leaving 7 bases unmatched. CDR1 SEHNR and CDR2 FQNEAQ come from the germline V gene (reference sequence). The CDR3 nucleotides are TGTGCCAGCAGCTTATGGCTAGCGGAGAGCTCCTACGAGCAGTACTTC. Amino acid sequence: CASSLWLAESSYEQYF.

This clonotype was detected many times. The chain couples TRBV28 to TRBJ2-1, with 10 bases matching TRBD2. The CDR3 is made up of 15 amino acids. In germline, CDR1 is MDHEN, CDR2 SYDVKM. V trimming: 2 bases; J trimming: 8 bases; junction bases outside the gene matches: 6. The CDR3 bases are TGTGCCAGCAGTTTACTTAGCGGGAGGATGTATGAGCAGTTCTTC. This translates into CASSLLSGRMYEQFF.

This clonotype has ten or more counts. The chain links TRBV5-5 to TRBJ2-7; D ambiguous. The ends were cut back, 5 bases at V and 3 bases at J, with 12 bases in the middle. This CDR3 region has 13 residues. Germline CDR1 reads SGHKS; CDR2 reads YYEKEE (reference sequence). CDR3 residues: CASSWGVGYEQYF. The CDR3 DNA sequence: TGTGCCAGCAGTTGGGGTGTGGGCTACGAGCAGTACTTC. Together with reference TRBV5-5 and TRBJ2-7, the CDR3 gives the full variable domain: DAGVTQSPTHLIKTRGQQVTLRCSPISGHKSVSWYQQVLGQGPQFIFQYYEKEERGRGNFPDRFSARQFPNYSSELNVNALLLGDSALYLCASSWGVGYEQYFGPGTRLTVT.

The table lists this clonotype with many counts. The CDR3 sequence is CSVLVPGRSSYNEQFF. CDR3 sequence (DNA): TGCAGCGTTTTAGTCCCCGGGCGTAGCTCCTACAATGAGCAGTTCTTC. The chain joins TRBV29-1 to TRBJ2-1, with D unresolved. Germline lookup yields CDR1 SQVTM and CDR2 ANQGSEA. Trimming cost V 5 bases and J 0 bases, with 17 bases left between them. The CDR3 extends over 16 amino acids.